Listed below are T cell receptor beta chains from one sample, sequenced in a study of regulatory T cells in long-lasting Graves disease. TCRdb re-called the multiplex PCR reads with MiXCR, one entry per CDR3 protein. The sample holds a few hundred thousand distinct CDR3 sequences, under 25% seen once. Material: peripheral blood mononuclear cells (PBMCs), obtained when the disease was refractory, from a patient treated with antithyroid drugs. The source of these receptors is a female donor with Graves disease. The conserved cysteine and the conserved F or W are not part of the CDR3 here. The order of the fields is J gene, V gene, clone size, CDR3 protein. Not every row has a clone size; where given, it reads once, few, many or a size class.

j_gene: TRBJ2-2; v_gene: TRBV10-3; abundance: NA; CDR3aa: AISEGTGPGELF
j_gene: TRBJ1-5; v_gene: TRBV6-5; abundance: NA; CDR3aa: ASSYLGGAGQPQH
j_gene: TRBJ1-1; v_gene: TRBV11-2; abundance: many; CDR3aa: ASSLTGGMNTEAF
j_gene: TRBJ2-4; v_gene: TRBV7-2; abundance: many; CDR3aa: ASSLRQGVNIQY
j_gene: TRBJ2-2; v_gene: TRBV6-1; abundance: few; CDR3aa: ATTGRAAGELF
j_gene: TRBJ2-5; v_gene: TRBV20-1; abundance: many; CDR3aa: SAREPFLQETQY
j_gene: TRBJ1-6; v_gene: TRBV27; abundance: many; CDR3aa: ASSFGRGGSPLH
j_gene: TRBJ1-1; v_gene: TRBV11-2; abundance: many; CDR3aa: ASSYSDARGTEAF
j_gene: TRBJ1-5; v_gene: TRBV27; abundance: few; CDR3aa: ASTPMGGIWPQH
j_gene: TRBJ2-1; v_gene: TRBV6-2/TRBV6-3; abundance: NA; CDR3aa: ASRVLAINEQF
j_gene: TRBJ2-3; v_gene: TRBV28; abundance: NA; CDR3aa: ASSLTAEDTQY
j_gene: TRBJ2-2; v_gene: TRBV24-1; abundance: NA; CDR3aa: ATQDEGTGELF
j_gene: TRBJ2-5; v_gene: TRBV6-1; abundance: NA; CDR3aa: ASSYAPSGEETQY
j_gene: TRBJ2-5; v_gene: TRBV30; abundance: few; CDR3aa: AWSVRGTRGQETQY
j_gene: TRBJ2-5; v_gene: TRBV20-1; abundance: few; CDR3aa: SASNHRGLETQY
j_gene: TRBJ2-3; v_gene: TRBV29-1; abundance: few; CDR3aa: SVEIGMGLGALDTQY
j_gene: TRBJ2-3; v_gene: TRBV7-9; abundance: once; CDR3aa: ASSFDGRRTDTQY
j_gene: TRBJ1-3; v_gene: TRBV6-5; abundance: few; CDR3aa: ASSYKGPSGNTIY
j_gene: TRBJ2-2; v_gene: TRBV5-1; abundance: few; CDR3aa: ASSLGGTGGGELF
j_gene: TRBJ2-7; v_gene: TRBV7-9; abundance: few; CDR3aa: ASSRQTYEQY
j_gene: TRBJ1-4; v_gene: TRBV11-2; abundance: many; CDR3aa: ASSPGGVEEKLF
j_gene: TRBJ2-2; v_gene: TRBV4-3; abundance: NA; CDR3aa: ASSQDRAGFTGELF
j_gene: TRBJ2-7; v_gene: TRBV20-1; abundance: few; CDR3aa: SANPDRPLYEQY
j_gene: TRBJ2-7; v_gene: TRBV27; abundance: few; CDR3aa: ASSLRTGASEQY
j_gene: TRBJ1-1; v_gene: TRBV9; abundance: few; CDR3aa: ASSGNSVNTEAF
j_gene: TRBJ1-4; v_gene: TRBV28; abundance: many; CDR3aa: ASSPHVAGANEKLF
j_gene: TRBJ2-5; v_gene: TRBV13; abundance: many; CDR3aa: ASSPSGSKTQY
j_gene: TRBJ2-6; v_gene: TRBV9; abundance: many; CDR3aa: ASSESSGANVLT
j_gene: TRBJ2-7; v_gene: TRBV28; abundance: many; CDR3aa: ASSLEGPSYEQY
j_gene: TRBJ2-2; v_gene: TRBV30; abundance: NA; CDR3aa: AWRTGFTGELF
j_gene: TRBJ1-2; v_gene: TRBV6-1; abundance: many; CDR3aa: ASSEYGAAPNYGYT
j_gene: TRBJ2-5; v_gene: TRBV11-2; abundance: many; CDR3aa: ASSLIGSGSLETQY
j_gene: TRBJ2-1; v_gene: TRBV2; abundance: NA; CDR3aa: ASSGEGEQF
j_gene: TRBJ1-5; v_gene: TRBV7-9; abundance: few; CDR3aa: ASSLDITTGGNQPQH
j_gene: TRBJ1-2; v_gene: TRBV28; abundance: many; CDR3aa: ASSDYRQGYGYT
j_gene: TRBJ1-5; v_gene: TRBV27; abundance: NA; CDR3aa: ANSPIQGSRQPQH
j_gene: TRBJ2-7; v_gene: TRBV10-3; abundance: NA; CDR3aa: APPGLCEQY
j_gene: TRBJ1-1; v_gene: TRBV20-1; abundance: few; CDR3aa: SASNLDPEEAF
j_gene: TRBJ2-7; v_gene: TRBV7-2; abundance: many; CDR3aa: ASSFGTGRSYEQY
j_gene: TRBJ2-7; v_gene: TRBV7-9; abundance: NA; CDR3aa: ASSSRGNEQY
j_gene: TRBJ1-2; v_gene: TRBV6-1; abundance: few; CDR3aa: ASSYVDGASDCYT
j_gene: TRBJ2-7; v_gene: TRBV2; abundance: many; CDR3aa: ASSESSLAHSSYEQY
j_gene: TRBJ2-7; v_gene: TRBV6-1; abundance: few; CDR3aa: ASSQTTSGSGEQY
j_gene: TRBJ2-1; v_gene: TRBV19; abundance: NA; CDR3aa: ASSTSGSSYNEQF
j_gene: TRBJ2-5; v_gene: TRBV10-3; abundance: many; CDR3aa: AIRATGDQETQY
j_gene: TRBJ2-7; v_gene: TRBV4-3; abundance: NA; CDR3aa: ASSVGTGHLYEQY
j_gene: TRBJ2-5; v_gene: TRBV11-2; abundance: few; CDR3aa: ASSLLSEGAKY